Included here is one T cell receptor (beta chain) sequence, with context. As yet, its antigen is unknown. The trim removed 7 bases at V and 0 bases at J, leaving 7 bases unmatched. This CDR3 is 15 amino acids long. Germline loops: CDR1 SGHKS, CDR2 YYEKEE (reference sequence). This nonspecific control used anti-CD3/anti-CD28 bead stimulation of CD4+ T cells. Sorting of responding CD4+ T cells relied on upregulated CD40 ligand together with CD69. The sample belongs to a study of persistence of HIV-infected CD4 T cells. Study details: A median of 8 years of suppressive ART preceded sampling. Anti-CD3/anti-CD28 beads activated more cells than antigen stimulation did.

The libraries were made with immunoSEQ version 4 in survey mode. Profiling relied on immunoSEQ multiplex PCR, and the TCRdb table lists in-frame clones only, not all of them. This sample has some 49,000 clones; approximately 90% occur once, and the top ten carry 2.5% to 4%. Findings and caveats of the study: Compared with CD3/CD28-stimulated cells, CMV- and Gag-responding cells showed lower TCRbeta richness.

This chain links TRBV5-5 with TRBJ2-1; the match to TRBD1 covers 7 bases. The TCR comes from an adult woman with HIV who was CMV-seropositive. The sequencing used CD4+ T cells sorted from PBMCs after roughly 19-hour stimulation, collected from a patient who received antiretroviral therapy. CDR3 loop: CASATGVSSYNEQFF. The CDR3 nucleotides are TGTGCCAGCGCCACAGGGGTTAGCTCCTACAATGAGCAGTTCTTC.